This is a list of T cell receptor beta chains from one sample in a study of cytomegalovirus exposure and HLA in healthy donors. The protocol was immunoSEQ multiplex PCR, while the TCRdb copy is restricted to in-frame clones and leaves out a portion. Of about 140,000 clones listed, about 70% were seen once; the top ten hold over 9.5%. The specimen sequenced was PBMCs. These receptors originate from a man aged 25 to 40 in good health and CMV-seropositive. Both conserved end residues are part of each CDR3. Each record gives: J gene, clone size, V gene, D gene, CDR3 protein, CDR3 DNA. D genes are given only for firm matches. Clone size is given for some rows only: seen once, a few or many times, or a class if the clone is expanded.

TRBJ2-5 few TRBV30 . CAWSPRESLGTQYF TGTGCCTGGAGTCCACGGGAGTCTTTGGGGACCCAGTACTTC
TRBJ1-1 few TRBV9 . CASSVAGVDTEAFF TGTGCCAGCAGCGTAGCCGGGGTTGACACTGAAGCTTTCTTT
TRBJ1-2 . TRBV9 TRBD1 CASSPWTGNNYGYTF TGTGCCAGCAGCCCTTGGACAGGGAATAACTATGGCTACACCTTC
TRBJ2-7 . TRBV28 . CASRRSRVSSYEQYF TGTGCCAGCAGGCGATCCAGGGTGAGCTCCTACGAGCAGTACTTC
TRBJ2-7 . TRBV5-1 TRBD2 CASSLAPGTSGTYEQYF TGCGCCAGCAGCTTGGCGCCCGGGACTAGCGGGACCTACGAGCAGTACTTC
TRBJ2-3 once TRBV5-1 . CASSLNPGYVTDTQYF TGCGCCAGCAGCTTAAACCCAGGGTATGTGACAGATACGCAGTATTTT
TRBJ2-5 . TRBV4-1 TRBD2 CASSQGPGLADQETQYF TGCGCCAGCAGCCAAGGGCCGGGACTAGCGGACCAAGAGACCCAGTACTTC
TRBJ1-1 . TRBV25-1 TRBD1 CASSEYYLGQADTEAFF TGTGCCAGCAGTGAATATTATTTGGGACAGGCGGACACTGAAGCTTTCTTT
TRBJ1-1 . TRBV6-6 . CASSYGVRNTEAFF TGTGCCAGCAGTTACGGTGTGAGGAACACTGAAGCTTTCTTT
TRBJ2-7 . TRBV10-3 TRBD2 CAITSGTSYCEQYF TGTGCCATCACATCCGGGACTAGCTACTGCGAGCAGTACTTC